This T cell receptor (beta chain) was obtained from a study of glioma-infiltrating T cells. Study outcomes and limitations: Tissue-blood divergence was below expectation in non-neoplastic patients, above in gliomas. Tissue and blood shared very few CDR3 sequences.

Germline CDR1 is SGHVS and CDR2 is FNYEAQ. V lost 1 base and J lost 0, with 6 bases in between. The CDR3 is 14 residues long. Using RNA template, CDR3s of TCR alpha and beta were amplified with iRepertoire arm-PCR. TCRdb re-called the multiplex PCR reads through MiXCR, storing one row per CDR3 protein. This table holds over 130,000 distinct CDR3 sequences, about 39% found once. On this clonotype: The target antigen is unknown.

Sequenced sample: glioma tissue, nonneoplastic brain tissue, or PBMCs (not recorded which). This chain uses TRBV7-6 with TRBJ1-1; no firm D call. The TCR sequence derives from a human donor with low-grade glioma or glioblastoma, undergoing nonglioma brain surgery, or in good health (not recorded which). The CDR3, as DNA: TGTGCCAGCAGCTTAGTATGGGTGAACACTGAAGCTTTCTTT. Protein product: CASSLVWVNTEAFF.